These 9 T cell receptor beta chains share one sample of origin, sequenced in a study of blood T cell repertoires in COVID-19 (dated by TCRdb to the early 2020s). The receptor library was made with the immunoSEQ multiplex PCR assay. Here the immuneACCESS table is served through TCRdb, limited to in-frame sequences with V and J called. Missing clones are a known gap in these copies; in checked studies unresolved V genes cover under half, and the rest lacks a known reason. The sample table records about 120,000 clones; 75% to 90% of these occur just once. Clones ranked in the top ten supply less than 30% of the sample. Sequences were obtained from peripheral blood. These receptors all come from a man between 65 and 85 years old with active or convalescent COVID-19.

The chain carries TRBV28 and TRBJ1-4; D not certain. The CDR3 extends over 14 amino acids. The germline V gene encodes CDR1 MDHEN and CDR2 SYDVKM. Trimming left V 5 bases short and J 7 bases short, with 14 bases between. The CDR3 nucleotides are TGTGCCAGCAGTGTGGCTTTCCTCAGTGAAAAACTGTTTTTT. Amino acid sequence: CASSVAFLSEKLFF.

The rearrangement links TRBV11-2 to TRBJ2-7; 7 bases fit TRBD2. The germline gives CDR1 SGHAT, CDR2 FQNNGV. The V and J ends lost 5 bases and 0 bases, in that order; junction bases with no gene match: 7. The CDR3 runs to 15 residues. The CDR3 bases are TGTGCCAGCAGCCCTTGGGAGGGGAGCTCCTACGAGCAGTACTTC. It yields the protein CASSPWEGSSYEQYF.

The rearrangement uses TRBV25-1 and TRBJ1-6; TRBD1 might be the D (5 bases). Germline CDR1 reads MGHDK; CDR2 reads SYGVNS. This CDR3 has 13 amino acids. Trimming stripped 7 bases from V and 9 bases from J, with 13 bases between. CDR3 sequence: CASTLGGSSPLHF. The CDR3 bases are TGTGCCAGCACCCTCGGGGGTTCTTCACCCCTCCACTTT.

V usage is TRBV3-1 (or the pseudogene TRBV3-2) and J usage is TRBJ2-7, with TRBD1 as a possible D gene (6 bases). Germline assignment: CDR1 LGHDT and CDR2 YNNKEL (reference sequence). V lost 0 bases and J lost 3, with 12 bases in between. The CDR3 is made up of 15 amino acids. The CDR3 reads CASSQDSEGGYEQYF. The CDR3 coding sequence is TGTGCCAGCAGCCAAGATAGTGAAGGGGGCTACGAGCAGTACTTC.

The V gene is TRBV6-5, the J gene TRBJ1-1; unclear D gene. Germline CDR1 is MNHEY and CDR2 is SVGAGI. Trimming shortened V by 6 bases and J by 1 base, and 12 bases separated the two germline ends. The CDR3 extends over 14 amino acids. The CDR3: CASRPREGNTEAFF. The CDR3 DNA reads as TGTGCCAGCAGGCCGCGGGAAGGGAACACTGAAGCTTTCTTT.

This chain joins TRBV7-9 and TRBJ2-7; D might be TRBD2 (6 bases). This CDR3 contains 15 residues. In germline, CDR1 is SEHNR, CDR2 FQNEAQ (reference sequence). V lost 5 bases and J 7 bases, leaving 21 bases between the germline ends. DNA for the CDR3: TGTGCCAGCAGCCAACGACTAGTCGGGGGTGGGGAGCAGTACTTC. It yields the protein CASSQRLVGGGEQYF. The full variable domain, rest sourced from reference TRBV7-9 and TRBJ2-7, is DTGVSQNPRHKITKRGQNVTFRCDPISEHNRLYWYRQTLGQGPEFLTYFQNEAQLEKSRLLSDRFSAERPKGSFSTLEIQRTEQGDSAMYLCASSQRLVGGGEQYFGPGTRLTVT.

The chain recombines TRBV10-2 with TRBJ2-7; TRBD2 is a possible D gene (5 bases). Germline V gives CDR1 WSHSY, CDR2 SAAADI. V lost 7 bases and J 6 bases, leaving 16 bases between the germline ends. CDR3 length: 13 residues. As DNA, the CDR3 is TGCGCCAGCACACAGTGGGGAGAGACCGAGCAGTACTTC. It encodes CASTQWGETEQYF.

This chain joins TRBV23-1 and TRBJ2-4, with TRBD1 identical over 10 bases. TRBV23-1 is annotated as an ORF whose role is uncertain. The CDR3 is 19 residues long. With 4 bases clipped from V and 0 bases from J, the junction kept 12 bases outside the gene matches. The CDR3 DNA is TGCGCCAGCAGTCCCCGGGACAGGGGCGCTTTACTAGCCAAAAACATTCAGTACTTC. It is translated as CASSPRDRGALLAKNIQYF.

The chain couples TRBV3-1 (or the pseudogene TRBV3-2) to TRBJ2-3; D is unresolved. V lost 3 bases and J 0 bases, leaving 10 bases between the germline ends. Germline assignment: CDR1 LGHDT and CDR2 YNNKEL (reference sequence). CDR3 length equals 15 residues. The CDR3: CASSHNRFSTDTQYF. Written as DNA, the CDR3 is TGTGCCAGCAGCCACAATAGATTCAGCACAGATACGCAGTATTTT.